These 18 T cell receptor beta chains came from one sample sequenced in a study of neurological immune-mediated disorders (dated by TCRdb to the late 2010s). Libraries were prepared through 5' RACE. Sequencing took place on an Illumina HiSeq 2500. Starting from the raw public reads, TCRdb applied fastp trimming at Q25, assembled clones with MiXCR and retained in-frame beta chains. Entries are consolidated by CDR3 protein sequence, retaining the most common genes and DNA. Here the sample has 55,000 or so distinct CDR3 sequences; 4% to 5.5% occur a single time. Clones ranked in the top ten supply 2.5% to 3.5% of the sample. Sequenced input: PBMCs. The receptors were sampled from a man aged 45-65 years with multiple sclerosis.

This clonotype appeared a single time. A much larger clone differs from this one at a single base, so this may be a read error. The chain joins TRBV28 to TRBJ2-1; D is undetermined. CDR1 is MDHEN and CDR2 is SYDVKM in the germline V gene. V was pared by 7 bases and J by 4 bases, with 14 bases between. The CDR3 covers 14 residues. The CDR3 region has the DNA TGTGCCAGCACCGCAGGAAAGTTTTACAATGAGCAGTTCTTC. The encoded protein is CASTAGKFYNEQFF. Using reference TRBV28 and TRBJ2-1 for the parts outside the CDR3, the full variable domain is DVKVTQSSRYLVKRTGEKVFLECVQDMDHENMFWYRQDPGLGLRLIYFSYDVKMKEKGDIPEGYSVSREKKERFSLILESASTNQTSMYLCASTAGKFYNEQFFGPGTRLTVL.

This clonotype occurred many times. The chain links TRBV12-3 or TRBV12-4 to TRBJ1-6; the D is unclear. The V end was cut by 8 bases, the J end by 0 bases, with 5 bases between. This CDR3 has 13 amino acids. CDR3 loop: CASSGSYNSPLHF. The CDR3 DNA sequence: TGTGCCAGCTCTGGCTCCTATAATTCACCCCTCCACTTT.

The rearrangement uses TRBV7-9 and TRBJ2-3, with D possibly TRBD2 on 5 matching bases. The CDR3 has 17 residues. Per germline, CDR1 SEHNR and CDR2 FQNEAQ (reference sequence). Trimming stripped 3 bases from V and 4 bases from J, with 20 bases between. The CDR3: CASSLGLAGIQADTQYF. Written as DNA, the CDR3 is TGTGCCAGCAGCTTGGGTCTCGCCGGGATTCAAGCAGATACGCAGTATTTT.

There are many counts of this clonotype. An end of the junction does not agree with germline; a read error may underlie this. The chain couples TRBV6-5 to TRBJ1-2, with D perhaps TRBD1 (6 bases). The length of the CDR3 is 12 residues. Germline CDR1 is MNHEY and CDR2 is SVGAGI. The CDR3 sequence is CASRGGHYGYTF. CDR3 bases: TGTGCCAGCCGCGGGGGGCACTACGGCTACACCTTC.

The chain joins TRBV4-2 to TRBJ1-1; tentatively, D is TRBD1 (5 bases). This CDR3 region has 13 residues. The germline V gene encodes CDR1 LGHNA and CDR2 YNFKEQ. V shed 1 base and J shed 7 bases, with 10 bases lying between them. Written as DNA, the CDR3 is TGTGCCAGCAGCCAAGTCTCAGACAGTGAAGCTTTCTTT. Protein sequence: CASSQVSDSEAFF.

This clonotype was recorded a few times. The chain combines TRBV7-3 with TRBJ2-1; tentative D call: TRBD2 (6 bases). The CDR3 is 15 amino acids. CDR1 is SGHTA, CDR2 FQGTGA, per germline. V lost 6 bases to trimming and J lost 6 bases, with 18 bases between them. CDR3 protein: CASSLPTGLTNEQFF. CDR3 DNA sequence: TGTGCCAGCAGTTTGCCTACGGGACTCACCAATGAGCAGTTCTTC.

This clonotype has at least ten counts. This sequence joins TRBV28 and TRBJ2-7, with D perhaps TRBD1 or TRBD2 (6 bases each). V was cut by 6 bases and J by 3 bases, with 18 bases left in between. This CDR3 contains 15 residues. Germline CDR1 is MDHEN and CDR2 is SYDVKM. The CDR3 protein is CASRRGDILHYEQYF. The CDR3 DNA reads as TGTGCCAGCAGAAGGGGGGACATCTTGCACTACGAGCAGTACTTC.

This clonotype appeared a few times. A read error may be the cause here, since a much bigger clone is one base away. The chain uses TRBV5-1 and TRBJ2-7; no firm D call. Between the trimmed V and J ends, which lost 1 base and 5 bases, there was a span of 13 bases. Looked up from germline, CDR1 is SGHRS and CDR2 is YFSETQ. This CDR3 is built from 14 residues. CDR3 nucleotide sequence: TGCGCCAGCAGCTTGCTAGGAAAAGAAAACGAGCAGTACTTC. Protein product: CASSLLGKENEQYF.

This sequence joins TRBV25-1 and TRBJ1-1, with D perhaps matching TRBD1 (5 bases). The CDR3 length is 14 residues. The germline V and J ends were trimmed by 6 bases and 5 bases, with 16 bases remaining between them. Per the germline V gene, CDR1 is MGHDK and CDR2 is SYGVNS. The CDR3 is CASSRTNERTEAFF. The DNA for the CDR3 is TGTGCCAGCAGCCGGACAAACGAGAGGACTGAAGCTTTCTTT.

This clonotype was recorded many times. This chain links TRBV5-1 with TRBJ2-7, with 8 bases aligning to TRBD1. The V gene end was trimmed by 4 bases and the J gene end by 3 bases; junction bases not matched to a gene: 6. This CDR3 spans 14 amino acids. Germline assignment: CDR1 SGHRS and CDR2 YFSETQ. The CDR3 loop is CASSDPGQGYEQYF. CDR3 coding DNA: TGCGCCAGCAGCGACCCCGGACAGGGCTACGAGCAGTACTTC.

This clonotype qualifies as medium-sized. The chain recombines TRBV6-4 with TRBJ2-1, with 14 bases identical to TRBD2. V was clipped by 3 bases and J by 8 bases; unmatched bases: 0. The CDR3 is made up of 14 amino acids. CDR1 is MRHNA and CDR2 is SNTAGT in the germline V gene. CDR3 loop: CASSEGLAGDEQFF. CDR3 nucleotide sequence: TGTGCCAGCAGTGAGGGACTAGCGGGAGATGAGCAGTTCTTC.

This clonotype has at least ten counts. The J gene is TRBJ2-3, the V gene TRBV7-3, with D unclear. The CDR3 totals 15 residues. Germline CDR1 reads SGHTA; CDR2 reads FQGTGA. V was clipped by 0 bases and J by 6 bases, with 13 bases between them. CDR3 nucleotides: TGTGCCAGCAGCTTAACTTCAGGCGCGTCCGATACGCAGTATTTT. Amino acid sequence: CASSLTSGASDTQYF.

In this sample, this clonotype turned up many times. The V and J genes are TRBV5-1 and TRBJ2-1; a weak D match, TRBD2 (5 bases). Trimming stripped 4 bases from V and 3 bases from J, with 14 bases between. In germline, CDR1 is SGHRS, CDR2 YFSETQ. There are 15 residues in the CDR3. This CDR3 is CASSNDGEIYNEQFF. As DNA, the CDR3 is TGCGCCAGCAGCAACGACGGGGAGATCTACAATGAGCAGTTCTTC.

This clonotype was recorded a few times. V gene TRBV4-1 combines with J gene TRBJ2-3; 7 bases are a match to TRBD2. V shed 3 bases and J 2 bases; nucleotides not matched to a gene: 14. The CDR3 consists of 18 residues. The V gene's germline CDR1 is MGHRA and CDR2 YSYEKL. The CDR3 DNA sequence: TGCGCCAGCAGCCACCTCTTTCTGGGGGGGGGGAACACAGATACGCAGTATTTT. Translated, it gives CASSHLFLGGGNTDTQYF.

This clonotype was recorded at least ten times. This rearrangement joins TRBV29-1 to TRBJ2-5; D might be TRBD2 (7 bases). This CDR3 has 16 amino acids. V lost 2 bases and J 0 bases, leaving 16 bases between the germline ends. The V gene's germline CDR1 is SQVTM and CDR2 ANQGSEA. Here the CDR3 reads CSVETRGGANQETQYF. The DNA of the CDR3 is TGCAGCGTTGAAACCCGAGGGGGGGCAAACCAAGAGACCCAGTACTTC.

This clonotype was observed at least ten times. The chain carries TRBV5-1 and TRBJ2-5; 11 bases agree with TRBD2. V lost 4 bases, J lost 1 base, and 3 bases stayed unmatched. The germline gives CDR1 SGHRS, CDR2 YFSETQ. The CDR3 has 15 residues. CDR3 nucleotides: TGCGCCAGCAGCGCGACTAGCGGGGCCCAAGAGACCCAGTACTTC. The encoded protein is CASSATSGAQETQYF. The full variable domain, in which reference TRBV5-1 and TRBJ2-5 provide the parts outside the CDR3, is KAGVTQTPRYLIKTRGQQVTLSCSPISGHRSVSWYQQTPGQGLQFLFEYFSETQRNKGNFPGRFSGRQFSNSRSEMNVSTLELGDSALYLCASSATSGAQETQYFGPGTRLLVL.

This clonotype was counted ten times or more. V gene TRBV4-1 combines with J gene TRBJ1-1; D gene ambiguous. V lost 2 bases to trimming and J lost 3 bases, with 13 bases between them. Germline-derived CDR1 and CDR2 are MGHRA and YSYEKL. The CDR3 spans 15 residues. The CDR3 DNA reads as TGCGCCAGCAGCCAACAGAGCAACGGGGACACTGAAGCTTTCTTT. It is translated as CASSQQSNGDTEAFF.

This clonotype came up many times. The chain joins TRBV12-3 or TRBV12-4 to TRBJ1-2; 7 nucleotides line up with TRBD1. V shed 6 bases, J shed 6 bases, and the junction held 13 bases outside the gene matches. There are 15 residues in the CDR3. CDR3 nucleotide sequence: TGTGCCAGCAGACCGACAGGGCGGGTGAGAGATGGCTACACCTTC. As protein: CASRPTGRVRDGYTF.